Presented here are 22 T cell receptor beta chains from one specimen sequenced in a study of T-cell reconstitution after alpha-beta-depleted transplantation in children. Library preparation (for TCRbeta) was performed with unique molecular identifiers. TCRdb used MiXCR to reprocess the PCR reads, holding one entry per CDR3 protein. The sample holds about 240,000 distinct CDR3 sequences; around 12% are singletons and the top ten take roughly 2.6%. Sequences were derived from PBMCs from the stem cell graft donor, sampled from the stem cell graft. Every receptor here comes from a human donor who donated a stem cell graft to a child with acute lymphoblastic leukemia.

This clonotype occurred many times. The chain has TRBV28 and TRBJ2-2; D is possibly TRBD1 or TRBD2 (6 bases each). CDR3 size: 15 residues. Between the trimmed V and J ends, which lost 6 bases and 2 bases, there was a span of 13 bases. CDR1 is MDHEN, CDR2 SYDVKM, per germline. CDR3 sequence (DNA): TGTGCCAGCAGCTCCGGGGGCCAAAACACCGGGGAGCTGTTTTTT. Its protein product is CASSSGGQNTGELFF.

This clonotype has a count of ten or more. The chain links TRBV5-1 to TRBJ1-1; no definite D call. Germline loops: CDR1 SGHRS, CDR2 YFSETQ. The CDR3 covers 16 residues. Trimming shortened V by 3 bases and J by 1 base, and 16 bases separated the two germline ends. The DNA of the CDR3 is TGCGCCAGCAGCTCTTACCAATTAGACCCGAACACTGAAGCTTTCTTT. Its translation: CASSSYQLDPNTEAFF.

This clonotype was counted only a few times. This chain connects TRBV7-2 to TRBJ1-2; TRBD1 aligns across 7 bases. This CDR3 has 18 amino acids. V lost 8 bases to trimming and J lost 8 bases; unmatched junction nucleotides: 26. The V gene's germline CDR1 is SGHTA and CDR2 FQGNSA. This CDR3 reads CASRGGQLLQGVSDGYTF. DNA for the CDR3: TGTGCCAGCCGCGGGGGACAGCTTTTACAGGGTGTTTCGGACGGCTACACCTTC.

This clonotype was picked up many times. The V call is TRBV20-1, the J call TRBJ1-2; tentative D call: TRBD1 (6 bases). The CDR3 is made up of 11 amino acids. The V end lost 6 bases, the J end lost 8 bases, and 13 bases lay between the germline ends. Germline V lookup: CDR1 DFQATT, CDR2 SNEGSKA (reference sequence). CDR3 amino acids: CSANRVHGYTF. DNA for the CDR3: TGCAGTGCCAACAGGGTTCACGGCTACACCTTC.

The sample holds many counts of this clonotype. The rearrangement links TRBV9 to TRBJ2-5, with TRBD1 matching over 9 bases. After removal of 4 bases from V and 3 bases from J, the junction contained 1 base not matched to a gene. The germline CDR1 and CDR2 sequences are SGDLS and YYNGEE. The CDR3 contains 13 residues. The DNA of the CDR3 is TGTGCCAGCAGCTGGACAGGGGAAGAGACCCAGTACTTC. Translating gives CASSWTGEETQYF.

This chain links TRBV2 with TRBJ2-5; 11 bases line up with TRBD2. Trimming cost V 4 bases and J 0 bases; bases outside gene matches: 7. CDR3 size: 17 residues. Germline V gene sequence: CDR1 SNHLY, CDR2 FYNNEI. The CDR3 sequence: CASSGASGGTYQETQYF. The CDR3 DNA reads TGTGCCAGCAGTGGGGCTAGCGGGGGGACGTACCAAGAGACCCAGTACTTC. Drawing the rest from reference TRBV2 and TRBJ2-5, the complete variable domain is EPEVTQTPSHQVTQMGQEVILRCVPISNHLYFYWYRQILGQKVEFLVSFYNNEISEKSEIFDDQFSVERPDGSNFTLKIRSTKLEDSAMYFCASSGASGGTYQETQYFGPGTRLLVL.

This clonotype showed up many times. The chain recombines TRBV5-1 with TRBJ1-5; a weak D match, TRBD1 (5 bases). V was clipped by 4 bases and J by 4 bases, with 9 bases between them. CDR1 is SGHRS, CDR2 YFSETQ, per germline. The CDR3 has 13 amino acids. In DNA form, the CDR3 reads TGCGCCAGCAGCCTAGGGGCGAATCAGCCCCAGCATTTT. This translates into CASSLGANQPQHF.

This clonotype was observed many times. The J gene is TRBJ2-7, the V gene TRBV18, with 9 bases aligning to TRBD2. The CDR3 contains 16 residues. Per the germline V gene, CDR1 is KGHSH and CDR2 is LQKENI. The trim removed 3 bases at V and 7 bases at J, leaving 13 bases unmatched. This CDR3 is CASSPKGGGARREQYF. CDR3 nucleotide sequence: TGTGCCAGCTCACCGAAAGGCGGGGGGGCCCGTCGGGAGCAGTACTTC.

This clonotype came up many times. The chain carries TRBV20-1 and TRBJ2-3; D may be TRBD1 (6 bases). Germline V CDR1 and CDR2: DFQATT, SNEGSKA (reference sequence). Trimming shortened V by 3 bases and J by 2 bases, and 15 bases separated the two germline ends. CDR3 length: 15 amino acids. As DNA, the CDR3 is TGCAGTGCTAGTAACAGGGATGAGCCCACAGATACGCAGTATTTT. Translated, it gives CSASNRDEPTDTQYF.

This rearrangement joins TRBV7-2 to TRBJ1-2; D gene unclear. Trimming left V 0 bases short and J 0 bases short, with 8 bases between. The length of the CDR3 is 15 residues. Germline assignment: CDR1 SGHTA and CDR2 FQGNSA. DNA of the CDR3: TGTGCCAGCAGCTTAGCGCCAGGTTCTAACTATGGCTACACCTTC. Translated: CASSLAPGSNYGYTF.

This clonotype has at least ten counts. The chain carries TRBV5-1 and TRBJ2-1, with 13 bases identical to TRBD2. Germline V gene sequence: CDR1 SGHRS, CDR2 YFSETQ. The length of the CDR3 is 17 residues. V shed 1 base and J 8 bases; nucleotides not matched to a gene: 9. The CDR3 region is CASSLTSGTSGADEQFF. CDR3 in DNA: TGCGCCAGCAGCTTGACTTCCGGGACTAGCGGGGCCGATGAGCAGTTCTTC.

This clonotype was recorded many times. The genes are TRBV19 and TRBJ2-7, with D possibly matching TRBD2 (6 bases). With 1 base removed from V and 3 bases from J, the gap between germline ends came to 7 bases. CDR1 LNHDA and CDR2 SQIVND come from the germline V gene (reference sequence). This CDR3 contains 13 residues. This CDR3 is CASSIAGDYEQYF. In DNA, the CDR3 is TGTGCCAGTAGTATAGCGGGAGACTACGAGCAGTACTTC.

This clonotype occurred many times. The rearrangement links TRBV20-1 to TRBJ1-1, with D unresolved. The germline gives CDR1 DFQATT, CDR2 SNEGSKA (reference sequence). V was shortened by 0 bases and J by 0 bases, with 11 bases between the two germline ends. The length of the CDR3 is 15 residues. CDR3 nucleotides: TGCAGTGCTAGAGATTTACAGTACATGAACACTGAAGCTTTCTTT. Translating gives CSARDLQYMNTEAFF.

This clonotype has ten or more counts. The chain has TRBV20-1 and TRBJ2-5; 9 bases are shared with TRBD2. The V segment lost 1 base and the J segment 5 bases; nucleotides outside the gene matches: 11. The CDR3 runs 16 residues. CDR1 is DFQATT, CDR2 SNEGSKA, per germline (reference sequence). Here the CDR3 DNA reads TGCAGTGCTAGAGGCCAGAGTAGCGGGAGTGTCGAGACCCAGTACTTC. Residues: CSARGQSSGSVETQYF.

This clonotype was seen once. A much larger clone lies a single base off, so this may be a read error. The chain has TRBV5-4 and TRBJ2-5, with D possibly matching TRBD1 (6 bases). The CDR3 runs to 15 residues. Germline CDR1 reads SGHNT; CDR2 reads YYREEE (reference sequence). Trimming left V 4 bases short and J 3 bases short, with 16 bases between. In DNA, the CDR3 is TGTGCCAGCAGCGACCGACGGGCAGGGGAAGAGACCCAGTACTTC. Translated: CASSDRRAGEETQYF.

This clonotype was recorded many times. The CDR3 here is CASSYSVASPLHF. The CDR3 nucleotides are TGTGCCAGCAGTTACTCGGTCGCATCACCCCTCCACTTT. The chain employs TRBV6-2 or TRBV6-3 and TRBJ1-6; unclear D gene. V dropped 0 bases and J dropped 10 bases, with 7 bases sitting between them. This CDR3 comprises 13 residues. Germline lookup yields CDR1 MNHEY and CDR2 SVGEGT.

This clonotype was observed once. This may stem from a read error, because a much larger clone lies one nucleotide away. V is TRBV27 and J is TRBJ2-7; 7 nucleotides match TRBD2. This CDR3 spans 16 amino acids. The germline V gene encodes CDR1 MNHEY and CDR2 SMNVEV (reference sequence). In nucleotides, the CDR3 is TGTGCCAGCAGTCCCGTCATCCGGGACTACCACTACGAGCGGTACTTC. Residues: CASSPVIRDYHYERYF.

This clonotype was recorded a few times. The rearrangement uses TRBV15 and TRBJ1-2, with D maybe TRBD1 (5 bases). The V gene's germline CDR1 is LNHNV and CDR2 YYDKDF (reference sequence). Trimming took off 2 bases at V and 0 bases at J, with 13 bases between the two ends. The CDR3 has 16 amino acids. For the CDR3, the DNA is TGTGCCACCAGCAGAAGGCAGGGAACCGCTAACTATGGCTACACCTTC. Residues: CATSRRQGTANYGYTF.

This clonotype appeared many times. The V call is TRBV5-5, the J call TRBJ2-2; TRBD2 aligns across 11 bases. Looked up from germline, CDR1 is SGHKS and CDR2 is YYEKEE (reference sequence). The ends lost 5 bases at V and 0 bases at J; junction bases unmatched: 6. The CDR3 is 17 residues long. Here the CDR3 reads CASSRRSGRANTGELFF. CDR3 DNA: TGTGCCAGCAGTCGGCGTAGCGGGAGGGCGAACACCGGGGAGCTGTTTTTT.

There are many counts of this clonotype. The rearrangement links TRBV20-1 to TRBJ2-7; unclear D gene. In germline, CDR1 is DFQATT, CDR2 SNEGSKA (reference sequence). The CDR3 runs 16 residues. Trimming left V 0 bases short and J 4 bases short, with 19 bases between. CDR3 coding DNA: TGCAGTGCTAGAGATCGGGCAGGCCTCGGGTATTACGAGCAGTACTTC. Amino acid sequence: CSARDRAGLGYYEQYF.

The sample holds many counts of this clonotype. The chain employs TRBV4-1 and TRBJ2-1; D is unresolved. CDR1 MGHRA and CDR2 YSYEKL come from the germline V gene. The CDR3 loop spans 16 amino acids. V dropped 2 bases and J dropped 0 bases, with 11 bases sitting between them. CDR3 DNA sequence: TGCGCCAGCAGCCAAATTGACTTGATCTCCTACAATGAGCAGTTCTTC. This encodes CASSQIDLISYNEQFF.

This clonotype came up many times. The chain is built from TRBV3-1 and TRBJ2-1, with 10 positions matching TRBD2. Germline V gene sequence: CDR1 LGHDT, CDR2 YNNKEL (reference sequence). Germline trimming cut 4 bases from V and 7 bases from J; bases unmatched to any gene: 7. There are 15 residues in the CDR3. The CDR3 region has the DNA TGTGCCAGCAGCCTAGCTAGCGGGAGTATGAATGAGCAGTTCTTC. Translating it yields CASSLASGSMNEQFF.